Detailed here is one T cell receptor beta chain. What it binds is not known. The sample belongs to a study of identical twins. Study outcomes and limitations: Rather than following the same donors, the conclusions depended on cross-sectional statistical analysis.

The V gene end was trimmed by 2 bases and the J gene end by 5 bases; junction bases not matched to a gene: 8. Germline values: CDR1 MDHEN, CDR2 SYDVKM. This CDR3 contains 16 residues. TCRdb reprocessed the 5' RACE reads with MiXCR, giving one entry per CDR3 protein. The data hold about 550,000 distinct CDR3 sequences, with around 22% observed a single time. These sequences were also reported in another study, on yellow fever vaccine responses in identical twins.

The chain recombines TRBV28 with TRBJ2-7; 11 bases are a match to TRBD2. This sequence originates from a woman in her late teens or twenties in good health. The sample taken for sequencing was CD4+ T cells sorted from blood. DNA of the CDR3: TGTGCCAGCAGTTTAAGGGCCGGGACTAGCGGAAACGAGCAGTACGTC. Translation gives CASSLRAGTSGNEQYV.